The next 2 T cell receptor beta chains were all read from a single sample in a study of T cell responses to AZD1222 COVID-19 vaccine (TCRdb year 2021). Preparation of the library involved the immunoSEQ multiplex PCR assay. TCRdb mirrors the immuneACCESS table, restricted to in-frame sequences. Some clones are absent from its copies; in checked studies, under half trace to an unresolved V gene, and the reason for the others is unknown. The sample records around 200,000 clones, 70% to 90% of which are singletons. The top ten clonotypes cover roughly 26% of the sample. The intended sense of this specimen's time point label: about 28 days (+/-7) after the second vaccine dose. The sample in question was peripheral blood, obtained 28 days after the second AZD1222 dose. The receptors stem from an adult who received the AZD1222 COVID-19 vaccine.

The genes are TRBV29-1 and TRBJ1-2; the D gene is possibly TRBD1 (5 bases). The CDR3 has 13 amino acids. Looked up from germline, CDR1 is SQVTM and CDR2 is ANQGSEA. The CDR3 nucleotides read TGCATCTCACGGGGGTGGGAGAGCGATGGCTACACCTTC. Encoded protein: CISRGWESDGYTF.

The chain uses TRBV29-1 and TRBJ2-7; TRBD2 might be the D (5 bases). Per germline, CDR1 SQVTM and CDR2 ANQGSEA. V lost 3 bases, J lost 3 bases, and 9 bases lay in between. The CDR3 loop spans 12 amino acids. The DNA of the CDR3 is TGCAGCGTTGACTCCGGGAACTACGAGCAGTACTTC. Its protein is CSVDSGNYEQYF.